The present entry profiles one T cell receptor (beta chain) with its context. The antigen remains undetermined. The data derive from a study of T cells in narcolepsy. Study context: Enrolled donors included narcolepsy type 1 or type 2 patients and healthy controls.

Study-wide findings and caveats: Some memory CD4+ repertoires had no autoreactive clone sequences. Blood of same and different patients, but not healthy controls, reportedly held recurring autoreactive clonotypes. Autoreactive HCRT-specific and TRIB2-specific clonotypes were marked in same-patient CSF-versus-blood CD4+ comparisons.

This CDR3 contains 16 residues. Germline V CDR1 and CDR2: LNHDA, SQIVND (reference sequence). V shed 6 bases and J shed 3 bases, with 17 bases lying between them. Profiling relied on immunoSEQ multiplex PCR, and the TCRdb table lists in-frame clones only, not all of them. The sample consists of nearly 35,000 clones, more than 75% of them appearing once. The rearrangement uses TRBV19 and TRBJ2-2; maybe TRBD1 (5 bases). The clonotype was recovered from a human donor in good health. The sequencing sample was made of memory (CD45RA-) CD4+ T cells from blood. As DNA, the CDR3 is TGTGCCAGTAGACGAACCGCGACAGATTACACCGGGGAGCTGTTTTTT. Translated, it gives CASRRTATDYTGELFF.